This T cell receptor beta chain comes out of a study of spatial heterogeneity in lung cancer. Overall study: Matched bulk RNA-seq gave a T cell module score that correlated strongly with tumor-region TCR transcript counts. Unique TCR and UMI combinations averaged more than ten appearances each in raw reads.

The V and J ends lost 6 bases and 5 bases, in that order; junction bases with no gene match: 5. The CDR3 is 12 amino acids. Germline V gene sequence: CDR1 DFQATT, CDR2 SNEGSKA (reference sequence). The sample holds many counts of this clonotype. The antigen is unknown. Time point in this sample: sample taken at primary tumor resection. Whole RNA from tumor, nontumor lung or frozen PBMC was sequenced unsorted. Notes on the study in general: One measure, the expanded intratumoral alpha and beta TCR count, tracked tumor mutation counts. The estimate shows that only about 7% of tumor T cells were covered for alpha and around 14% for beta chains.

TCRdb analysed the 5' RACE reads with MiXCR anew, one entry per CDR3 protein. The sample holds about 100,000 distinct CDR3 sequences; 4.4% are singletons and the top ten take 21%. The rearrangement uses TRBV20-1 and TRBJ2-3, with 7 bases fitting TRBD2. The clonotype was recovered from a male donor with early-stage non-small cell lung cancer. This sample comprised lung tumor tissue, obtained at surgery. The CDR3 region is CSASRGEDTQYF. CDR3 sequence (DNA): TGCAGTGCCTCACGGGGGGAAGATACGCAGTATTTT.